This entry lists 2 T cell receptor beta chains sequenced from one sample in a study of CD8 T cells in ankylosing spondylitis. General study results and limits: A TCR beta motif of seven or eight highly homologous variants appeared characteristic of ankylosing spondylitis blood.

No antigens are known for them. A single record per CDR3 protein comes from TCRdb applying MiXCR to the 5' RACE reads. The table lists roughly 350,000 distinct CDR3 sequences, approximately 8.2% of them singletons, with approximately 15% in the top ten. Sequencing used blood, either unsorted or a sorted T cell fraction (not recorded which). The receptor set was obtained from a male donor with ankylosing spondylitis.

With respect to this clonotype: The missing conserved phenylalanine or tryptophan at the end of this CDR3 makes a read error likely. V gene TRBV5-6 combines with J gene TRBJ2-5; 11 bases align to TRBD2. The CDR3 extends over 16 amino acids. The germline V gene has CDR1 SGHDT and CDR2 YYEEEE. CDR3 sequence: CAGSLETIAGGETQYL. CDR3 in DNA: TGTGCCGGCAGCTTGGAAACAATAGCGGGAGGGGAGACCCAGTACTTA.

This chain uses TRBV4-1 with TRBJ2-6; TRBD2 matches 11 bases. The J segment lost 1 base and the V segment lost 1 base, leaving 3 bases of the junction unmatched. Germline V gives CDR1 MGHRA, CDR2 YSYEKL. The CDR3 spans 18 residues. The CDR3: CASSQVLAGGSGANVLTF. CDR3 nucleotides: TGCGCCAGCAGCCAAGTGCTAGCGGGAGGTTCTGGGGCCAACGTCCTGACTTTC.